Each of the 9 T cell receptor beta chains below was sequenced from the same sample in a study of blood T cells in healthy people across ages. It was with a sample-barcoded 5' primer and a J-beta primer mix that a second PCR of about 6 to 12 cycles was run. Each CDR3 protein is one row after TCRdb ran MiXCR on the 5' RACE reads. The table records around 1.7 million distinct CDR3 sequences, roughly 30% of them present only once. The sample comprised blood. The receptor set was obtained from a woman in her 30s in good health.

About this clonotype: A read error is possible here, since a much larger clone lies one base away. V and J are TRBV4-2 and TRBJ2-7, with 13 bases that match TRBD2. Germline V lookup: CDR1 LGHNA, CDR2 YNFKEQ. CDR3 size: 18 residues. CDR3 sequence reads: CVSSQLLAGGLRYNEQYF. DNA of the CDR3: TGTGTCAGCAGCCAATTACTAGCGGGGGGGCTACGGTATAACGAGCAGTACTTC.

This clonotype was seen more than once but under ten times. V and J are TRBV3-1 and TRBJ2-5; a possible D gene is TRBD1 (6 bases). With the DNA end fitting TRBJ2-7 better, the J assignment may be wrong. Germline CDR1 is LGHDT and CDR2 is YNNKEL (reference sequence). This CDR3 is built from 14 residues. CDR3 sequence: CASRRGGGAGEQYF. CDR3 nucleotides: TGTGCCAGCAGGCGTGGGGGCGGAGCCGGCGAGCAGTACTTC.

This clonotype was counted at least ten times. The rearrangement uses TRBV4-1 and TRBJ2-7; TRBD2 is a possible D gene (7 bases). Trimming stripped 1 base from V and 3 bases from J, with 19 bases between. This CDR3 spans 17 amino acids. CDR1 and CDR2 from the germline V gene are MGHRA and YSYEKL. The CDR3 DNA follows: TGCGCCAGCAGCCAAGTCGAGGTCGCGGGGGCGTTCTACGAGCAGTACTTC. Its translation: CASSQVEVAGAFYEQYF.

In this sample, this clonotype turned up many times. This chain uses TRBV7-6 with TRBJ2-5; D is uncertain. The V gene's germline CDR1 is SGHVS and CDR2 FNYEAQ. V lost 2 bases, J lost 2 bases, and 15 bases lay in between. The CDR3 covers 16 residues. In DNA, the CDR3 is TGTGCCAGCAGCTTAATGTCTGATAACTTACAAGAGACCCAGTACTTC. Protein product: CASSLMSDNLQETQYF.

Remarks on this clonotype: One end of the junction does not line up with germline, which may come from a read error. The CDR3 is CAGSPDRSSYNEQFF. The CDR3 bases are TGCGCCGGCAGCCCAGACAGGAGCTCCTACAATGAGCAGTTCTTC. The rearrangement links TRBV5-1 to TRBJ2-1, with D perhaps matching TRBD1 (6 bases). This CDR3 is built from 15 residues. Germline CDR1 reads SGHRS; CDR2 reads YFSETQ.

This sequence joins TRBV4-2 and TRBJ2-1; 11 bases are a match to TRBD2. The junction had 14 bases not matched to a gene; V was cut back by 5 bases and J by 8 bases. This CDR3 spans 17 amino acids. Germline CDR1 reads LGHNA; CDR2 reads YNFKEQ. Here the CDR3 reads CASSIRALAGGTDEQFF. The CDR3 DNA is TGTGCCAGCAGCATAAGGGCGCTAGCGGGGGGTACCGATGAGCAGTTCTTC.

This clonotype was recorded at least ten times. This chain connects TRBV7-3 to TRBJ2-6; TRBD2 matches at 7 bases. V shed 2 bases and J 4 bases; nucleotides not matched to a gene: 5. The CDR3 spans 16 residues. The germline gives CDR1 SGHTA, CDR2 FQGTGA. The CDR3 region has the DNA TGTGCCAGCAGCTTAGGGCGGGGGACCGGGGCCAACGTCCTGACTTTC. This sequence encodes CASSLGRGTGANVLTF.

V and J are TRBV11-3 and TRBJ2-1; TRBD2 might be the D (7 bases). The CDR3 is 17 amino acids. Trimming removed 1 base from V and 5 bases from J, with 18 bases in between. Per the germline V gene, CDR1 is SGHNT and CDR2 is YENEEA. Here the CDR3 DNA reads TGTGCCAGCAGCTTAGTTTTAACCGGGGAGGGGGACAATGAGCAGTTCTTC. This codes for CASSLVLTGEGDNEQFF. Variable domain in full (rest from reference TRBV11-3 and TRBJ2-1): EAGVVQSPRYKIIEKKQPVAFWCNPISGHNTLYWYLQNLGQGPELLIRYENEEAVDDSQLPKDRFSAERLKGVDSTLKIQPAELGDSAVYLCASSLVLTGEGDNEQFFGPGTRLTVL.

The genes are TRBV6-6 and TRBJ1-5, with no clear D. V shed 5 bases and J shed 0 bases, with 14 bases lying between them. The CDR3 spans 16 residues. The germline CDR1 and CDR2 sequences are MNHNY and SVGAGI (reference sequence). The CDR3 here is CASSHDGDYSNQPQHF. CDR3 DNA: TGTGCCAGCAGTCACGACGGAGACTATAGCAATCAGCCCCAGCATTTT.